One and the same sample provided the 10 T cell receptor beta chains below, sequenced in a study of identical twins. TCRdb reprocessed the 5' RACE reads with MiXCR, giving one entry per CDR3 protein. Of some 500,000 distinct CDR3 sequences in the sample, 20% to 25% are singletons; the top ten hold 0.75% to 0.95%. The same data also went into a second study, on T cells expressing NK-cell markers.

Sequencing input: CD4+ T cells sorted from blood. The receptor source for this set is a woman under 30 in good health.

The chain uses TRBV29-1 and TRBJ2-3, with TRBD2 identical over 8 bases. V shed 4 bases, J shed 2 bases, and the junction held 14 bases outside the gene matches. This CDR3 is built from 17 residues. The germline V gene encodes CDR1 SQVTM and CDR2 ANQGSEA. CDR3 bases: TGCAGCGTTGCCCGAACAGTTAGCGGGGCGGTCACAGATACGCAGTATTTT. Translated: CSVARTVSGAVTDTQYF.

This chain links TRBV7-8 with TRBJ2-3, with D possibly matching TRBD2 (7 bases). This CDR3 is 16 amino acids long. The ends were cut back, 4 bases at V and 0 bases at J, with 14 bases in the middle. Germline CDR1 and CDR2: SGHVS and FQNEAQ. CDR3 in DNA: TGTGCCAGCAGCTCAAAGAGGGGGGGCAGCACAGATACGCAGTATTTT. Protein sequence: CASSSKRGGSTDTQYF.

V usage is TRBV6-1 and J usage is TRBJ2-3; TRBD2 matches 12 bases. This CDR3 spans 17 amino acids. The V gene's germline CDR1 is MNHNS and CDR2 SASEGT. V lost 4 bases to trimming and J lost 0 bases; unmatched junction nucleotides: 5. The CDR3 here is CASSARLAGVSTDTQYF. The CDR3 DNA is TGTGCCAGCAGTGCCAGACTAGCGGGGGTGAGCACAGATACGCAGTATTTT.

The rearrangement joins TRBV9 to TRBJ2-1; tentatively, D is TRBD1 (6 bases). The ends were cut back, 0 bases at V and 4 bases at J, with 11 bases in the middle. CDR1 is SGDLS, CDR2 YYNGEE, per germline. CDR3 length: 15 residues. For the CDR3, the DNA is TGTGCCAGCAGCGTAGAGGGGACACCATACAATGAGCAGTTCTTC. Its translation is CASSVEGTPYNEQFF. The full variable domain, completed using reference TRBV9 and TRBJ2-1, is DSGVTQTPKHLITATGQRVTLRCSPRSGDLSVYWYQQSLDQGLQFLIQYYNGEERAKGNILERFSAQQFPDLHSELNLSSLELGDSALYFCASSVEGTPYNEQFFGPGTRLTVL.

This sequence joins TRBV20-1 and TRBJ1-2, with D maybe TRBD1 (5 bases). V was trimmed by 6 bases and J by 6 bases, leaving 17 bases between them. Germline-derived CDR1 and CDR2 are DFQATT and SNEGSKA (reference sequence). There are 13 residues in the CDR3. The CDR3 bases are TGCAGTGCCATTCCCGGGGGGGGGAATGGCTACACCTTC. The encoded protein is CSAIPGGGNGYTF.

The chain links TRBV6-1 to TRBJ1-6; perhaps TRBD1 as D (5 bases). Germline lookup yields CDR1 MNHNS and CDR2 SASEGT. Trimming cost V 6 bases and J 8 bases, with 14 bases left between them. CDR3 size: 14 residues. The CDR3 DNA reads TGTGCCAGCAGCGTTTCGGGGGGTGATTCACCCCTCCACTTT. Translating it yields CASSVSGGDSPLHF.

The chain employs TRBV21-1 and TRBJ2-1; no DNA check was done on the table's D call, TRBD2. TRBV21-1 is shown as a pseudogene. There are 15 residues in the CDR3. CDR3 residues: CASSPRRALYNEQFF. CDR3 bases: TGTGCCAGCAGCCCCCGCCGGGCACTCTACAATGAGCAGTTCTTC.

This clonotype was picked up many times. The V and J genes are TRBV5-1 and TRBJ2-1; 9 positions agree with TRBD2. The J segment lost 3 bases and the V segment lost 4 bases, leaving 11 bases of the junction unmatched. CDR1 is SGHRS, CDR2 YFSETQ, per germline. CDR3 length: 17 residues. In DNA form, the CDR3 reads TGCGCCAGCAGCCCCGGGACTAGCACAAGTTACTACAATGAGCAGTTCTTC. Its translation is CASSPGTSTSYYNEQFF.

The chain has TRBV9 and TRBJ2-7; TRBD2 might be the D (6 bases). V was pared by 0 bases and J by 7 bases, with 11 bases between. The germline gives CDR1 SGDLS, CDR2 YYNGEE. This CDR3 has 13 amino acids. The CDR3 sequence is CASSVAPGGEQYF. The CDR3 nucleotides read TGTGCCAGCAGCGTAGCCCCTGGAGGGGAGCAGTACTTC.

The sample holds a few counts of this clonotype. The chain is built from TRBV7-3 and TRBJ2-5, with D perhaps TRBD2 (7 bases). The V end was cut by 2 bases, the J end by 5 bases, with 18 bases between. The germline CDR1 and CDR2 sequences are SGHTA and FQGTGA. This CDR3 has 16 residues. DNA of the CDR3: TGTGCCAGCAGCTTACAGGGGACTACCCTGGGGGAGACCCAGTACTTC. Its protein product is CASSLQGTTLGETQYF.